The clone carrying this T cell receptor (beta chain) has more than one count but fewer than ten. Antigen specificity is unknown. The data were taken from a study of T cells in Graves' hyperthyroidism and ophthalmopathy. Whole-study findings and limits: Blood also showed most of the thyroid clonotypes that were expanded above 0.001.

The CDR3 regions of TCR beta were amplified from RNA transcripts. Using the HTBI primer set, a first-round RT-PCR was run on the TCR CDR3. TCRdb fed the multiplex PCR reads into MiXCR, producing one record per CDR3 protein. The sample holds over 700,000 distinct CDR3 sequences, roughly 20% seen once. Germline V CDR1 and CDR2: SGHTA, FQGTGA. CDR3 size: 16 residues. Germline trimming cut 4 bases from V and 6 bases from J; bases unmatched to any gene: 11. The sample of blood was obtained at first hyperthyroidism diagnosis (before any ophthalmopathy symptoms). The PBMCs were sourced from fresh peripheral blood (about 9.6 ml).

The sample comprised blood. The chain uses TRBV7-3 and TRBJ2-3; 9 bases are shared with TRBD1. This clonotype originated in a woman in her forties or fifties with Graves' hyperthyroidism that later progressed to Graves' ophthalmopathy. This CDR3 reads CASSSGQGSWWDTQYF. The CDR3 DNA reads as TGTGCCAGCAGCTCCGGACAGGGGTCTTGGTGGGATACGCAGTATTTT.